Listed below are T cell receptor beta chains from one sample, sequenced in a study of persistence of HIV-infected CD4 T cells. The method was immunoSEQ multiplex PCR; TCRdb's version includes in-frame clones alone and lacks a portion of them. The data contain about 36,000 clones, under 90% of them singletons. No antigen is known for these receptors. This sample comprised cultured CD4+ T cells from PBMCs, obtained from a patient who received antiretroviral therapy. The receptors come from an adult with HIV. The donor label of this sample is uncertain. The CDR3 runs from the conserved cysteine through the conserved F or W. The D gene is left open where the match is weak. Clone size is stated in some rows and not others, as once, few, many or a class when expanded.

TRBJ1-3	-	TRBV19	-	CASSYGQLRRAGNTIYF	TGTGCCAGTAGTTACGGACAGTTGCGGAGAGCTGGAAACACCATATATTTT
TRBJ2-3	-	TRBV5-1	TRBD1	CASSKDRADTQYF	TGCGCCAGCAGCAAGGACAGGGCAGATACGCAGTATTTT
TRBJ2-7	-	TRBV9	-	CASSVAGGRNSYEQYF	TGTGCCAGCAGCGTAGCTGGGGGGCGGAACTCCTACGAGCAGTACTTC
TRBJ2-7	-	TRBV5-1	-	CASSLGASQGLREQYF	TGCGCCAGCAGCTTGGGAGCTTCGCAGGGTTTACGCGAGCAGTACTTC
TRBJ1-6	-	TRBV6-1	-	CASSEEGNSPLHF	TGTGCCAGCAGTGAAGAGGGGAATTCACCCCTCCACTTT
TRBJ2-7	few	TRBV3-1/TRBV3-2	TRBD2	CASSPTSGGPMHEQYF	TGTGCCAGCAGTCCGACTAGCGGGGGACCCATGCACGAGCAGTACTTC
TRBJ1-4	-	TRBV18	TRBD1	CASSFTEGATNEKLFF	TGTGCCAGCTCATTTACGGAGGGGGCGACTAATGAAAAACTGTTTTTT
TRBJ1-3	few	TRBV7-9	-	CASSAGGNTIYF	TGTGCCAGCAGCGCGGGGGGAAACACCATATATTTT
TRBJ2-1	-	TRBV6-1	-	CASSEASGKGEQFF	TGTGCCAGCAGTGAAGCATCGGGGAAGGGTGAGCAGTTCTTC
TRBJ2-7	-	TRBV7-3	TRBD1	CASSFNRGHEQYF	TGTGCCAGCAGCTTTAACAGGGGGCACGAGCAGTACTTC
TRBJ2-1	-	TRBV12-2	-	CASRLARAVFPYNEQFF	TGTGCAAGTCGCTTAGCGCGGGCAGTTTTCCCCTACAATGAGCAGTTCTTC
TRBJ1-5	-	TRBV24-1	TRBD1	CATSDSQGASRQPQHF	TGTGCCACCAGTGATTCCCAGGGGGCGTCGCGACAGCCCCAGCATTTT
TRBJ1-1	-	TRBV5-4	TRBD1	CASSLGTGGQYTEAFF	TGTGCCAGCAGCCTCGGGACAGGGGGCCAGTACACTGAAGCTTTCTTT
TRBJ1-1	few	TRBV5-1	-	CASRRTLDVQNTEAFF	TGCGCCAGCAGGCGCACATTGGACGTTCAGAACACTGAAGCTTTCTTT
TRBJ1-2	once	TRBV7-9	-	CASSLRQYGYTF	TGTGCCAGCAGCCTACGACAGTATGGCTACACCTTC
TRBJ2-3	few	TRBV7-2	-	CASSPHWSTDTQYF	TGTGCCAGCAGCCCACATTGGAGCACAGATACGCAGTATTTT
TRBJ2-3	-	TRBV7-3	-	CASSLSTGSTDTQYF	TGTGCCAGCAGCTTAAGTACCGGTAGCACAGATACGCAGTATTTT
TRBJ2-3	-	TRBV19	TRBD1	CASSIGGQPGDTQYF	TGTGCCAGTAGTATTGGGGGACAGCCGGGAGATACGCAGTATTTT
TRBJ1-3	-	TRBV28	-	CASSSPQRSTIYF	TGTGCCAGCAGCTCCCCACAGCGTAGCACCATATATTTT
TRBJ2-1	once	TRBV4-1	TRBD2	CASSQDWLAGAYNEQFF	TGCGCCAGCAGCCAAGATTGGCTAGCGGGGGCCTACAATGAGCAGTTCTTC
TRBJ2-1	once	TRBV7-8	-	CASSKTGNEQFF	TGTGCCAGCAGCAAGACAGGCAATGAGCAGTTCTTC
TRBJ2-3	-	TRBV6-5	-	CASSLGTGDTQYF	TGTGCCAGCAGTTTAGGGACGGGGGATACGCAGTATTTT
TRBJ2-1	-	TRBV10-1	-	CASSESLGLSQFF	TGCGCCAGCAGTGAGTCGTTGGGCCTATCCCAGTTCTTC
TRBJ1-4	-	TRBV28	-	CASSLPETTNEKLFF	TGTGCCAGCAGTTTGCCCGAAACAACTAATGAAAAACTGTTTTTT
TRBJ2-7	-	TRBV6-5	-	CASSYSIVRAGEQYF	TGTGCCAGCAGTTACTCGATTGTGAGGGCCGGCGAGCAGTACTTC
TRBJ2-7	-	TRBV7-8	TRBD1	CASSLEQGYAYEQYF	TGTGCCAGCAGCTTAGAACAGGGGTACGCCTACGAGCAGTACTTC
TRBJ1-1	-	TRBV5-1	-	CASRVEGNTEAFF	TGCGCCAGCAGGGTGGAAGGGAACACTGAAGCTTTCTTT
TRBJ1-1	-	TRBV28	-	CASSQLPEQAFF	TGTGCCAGCAGCCAACTTCCCGAGCAAGCTTTCTTT
TRBJ2-3	-	TRBV3-1/TRBV3-2	-	CASSQDPYSSRGTQYF	TGTGCCAGCAGCCAAGATCCCTATTCCTCCCGCGGTACGCAGTATTTT
TRBJ2-3	-	TRBV5-1	-	CASSDGHRTDTQYF	TGCGCCAGCAGCGATGGACACCGCACAGATACGCAGTATTTT
TRBJ1-1	-	TRBV6-5	TRBD1	CASRRWTGLTEAFF	TGTGCCAGCAGGCGCTGGACAGGGCTCACTGAAGCTTTCTTT
TRBJ2-6	few	TRBV4-1	TRBD2	CASSHGWGGSGANVLTF	TGCGCCAGCAGCCACGGCTGGGGGGGCTCTGGGGCCAACGTCCTGACTTTC
TRBJ2-3	-	TRBV15	TRBD1	CATSTRQGRVGSTDTQYF	TGTGCCACCAGCACGAGACAGGGTAGGGTGGGGAGCACAGATACGCAGTATTTT
TRBJ1-1	few	TRBV19	-	CASTLNRGGSTEAFF	TGTGCCAGCACACTTAACCGGGGCGGGAGTACTGAAGCTTTCTTT
TRBJ2-7	-	TRBV18	-	CASSPSGGSYEQYF	TGTGCCAGCTCACCGTCCGGTGGATCCTACGAGCAGTACTTC
TRBJ2-4	-	TRBV12-3/TRBV12-4	-	CASSYLNIQYF	TGTGCCAGCAGTTACTTAAACATTCAGTACTTC
TRBJ2-1	-	TRBV19	TRBD2	CASSNQERGNEQFF	TGTGCCAGTAGTAATCAGGAGCGGGGCAATGAGCAGTTCTTC